One and the same sample provided the 32 T cell receptor beta chains below, sequenced in a study of shared clonotypes between healthy human individuals. Libraries were prepared by immunoSEQ multiplex PCR; TCRdb keeps only in-frame clonotypes and omits some of them. This table holds more than 1,200,000 clones, 98% found once. The sequencing input was naive CD4+ T cells sorted from blood. Subset noted: CD45RA+ positively selected. Source of these receptors: a man aged 25 to 45 in good health.

V and J are TRBV19 and TRBJ2-5, with a weak D call TRBD2 (5 bases). This CDR3 has 14 amino acids. Looked up from germline, CDR1 is LNHDA and CDR2 is SQIVND (reference sequence). V was shortened by 7 bases and J by 2 bases, with 14 bases between the two germline ends. In DNA, the CDR3 is TGTGCCAGTAAGTTGGGGAGAGATCAAGAGACCCAGTACTTC. The encoded protein is CASKLGRDQETQYF. Using reference TRBV19 and TRBJ2-5 for the parts outside the CDR3, the full variable domain is DGGITQSPKYLFRKEGQNVTLSCEQNLNHDAMYWYRQDPGQGLRLIYYSQIVNDFQKGDIAEGYSVSREKKESFPLTVTSAQKNPTAFYLCASKLGRDQETQYFGPGTRLLVL.

The rearrangement uses TRBV9 and TRBJ2-6; possibly TRBD2 for D (7 bases). CDR1 SGDLS and CDR2 YYNGEE come from the germline V gene. Trimming removed 0 bases at V and 3 bases at J, with 13 bases between. This CDR3 is built from 17 residues. CDR3 sequence: CASSVGQGRDGANVLTF. The CDR3 nucleotides are TGTGCCAGCAGCGTAGGCCAGGGGAGGGATGGGGCCAACGTCCTGACTTTC.

V gene TRBV18 combines with J gene TRBJ2-1; D is unresolved. The germline V gene encodes CDR1 KGHSH and CDR2 LQKENI. The CDR3 length is 14 residues. V dropped 1 base and J dropped 8 bases, with 12 bases sitting between them. The CDR3 loop is CASSPQEKRHEQFF. The DNA for the CDR3 is TGTGCCAGCTCACCACAGGAGAAACGCCATGAGCAGTTCTTC.

V usage is TRBV15 and J usage is TRBJ1-5; D ambiguous. Per the germline V gene, CDR1 is LNHNV and CDR2 is YYDKDF (reference sequence). Trimming shortened V by 0 bases and J by 0 bases, and 21 bases separated the two germline ends. The CDR3 length is 20 residues. CDR3: CATSRDPPDRTGDSNQPQHF. The CDR3 DNA reads as TGTGCCACCAGCAGAGATCCTCCCGACCGGACTGGGGATAGCAATCAGCCCCAGCATTTT.

CDR3 sequence (DNA): TGCGCCAGCAGAGGATCCGGGACTCTTCCTCGGACGCAGTATTTT. As protein: CASRGSGTLPRTQYF. The V and J genes are TRBV10-2 and TRBJ2-3; weak D call: TRBD2 (6 bases). The germline V gene has CDR1 WSHSY and CDR2 SAAADI. CDR3 length equals 15 residues. V was clipped by 6 bases and J by 9 bases, with 22 bases between them.

The chain recombines TRBV2 with TRBJ2-1, with no clear D. The CDR3 loop spans 11 amino acids. V shed 7 bases and J shed 7 bases, with 8 bases lying between them. CDR1 is SNHLY and CDR2 is FYNNEI in the germline V gene. In DNA, the CDR3 is TGTGCCAGCACCGTCCTAAATGAGCAGTTCTTC. As protein: CASTVLNEQFF.

The gene calls are TRBV11-2 and TRBJ2-7, with 7 bases that match TRBD1. Losses at the gene ends were 1 base for V and 5 bases for J; bases not matched to a gene: 14. Germline-derived CDR1 and CDR2 are SGHAT and FQNNGV. This CDR3 is 17 amino acids long. The CDR3 spells CASSLGQWRQGPHEQYF. The CDR3 DNA sequence: TGTGCCAGCAGCTTAGGTCAGTGGAGACAGGGCCCTCACGAGCAGTACTTC.

Comments on this clone: In the same sample, other DNA sequences code for this CDR3. The chain carries TRBV10-3 and TRBJ1-2; weak D call: TRBD1 (6 bases). The CDR3 is 13 residues long. Between the trimmed V and J ends, which lost 4 bases and 4 bases, there was a span of 10 bases. The germline V gene has CDR1 ENHRY and CDR2 SYGVKD. The CDR3 DNA reads TGTGCCATCAGTGCCGACAGGAGCTATGGCTACACCTTC. Translated: CAISADRSYGYTF.

CDR3 loop: CGYRGDANTEAFF. The CDR3 DNA follows: TGTGGGTACAGGGGGGATGCGAACACTGAAGCTTTCTTT. The chain is built from TRBV30 and TRBJ1-1; 8 nucleotides align to TRBD1. Germline CDR1 and CDR2: GTSNPN and SVGIG (reference sequence). The length of the CDR3 is 13 residues.

As to this clone: Other DNA variants within this sample encode the same CDR3. The chain combines TRBV28 with TRBJ1-3; D not certain. This CDR3 comprises 13 residues. Deletions cut 2 bases from V and 2 bases from J, with 4 bases between. Per germline, CDR1 MDHEN and CDR2 SYDVKM. CDR3 loop: CASSLGAGNTIYF. The CDR3 DNA reads TGTGCCAGCAGTTTAGGAGCTGGAAACACCATATATTTT. Using reference TRBV28 and TRBJ1-3 for the parts outside the CDR3, the full variable domain is DVKVTQSSRYLVKRTGEKVFLECVQDMDHENMFWYRQDPGLGLRLIYFSYDVKMKEKGDIPEGYSVSREKKERFSLILESASTNQTSMYLCASSLGAGNTIYFGEGSWLTVV.

V gene TRBV28 combines with J gene TRBJ1-2; D may be TRBD1 (5 bases). V dropped 1 base and J dropped 7 bases, with 13 bases sitting between them. CDR1 and CDR2 from the germline V gene are MDHEN and SYDVKM. The CDR3 contains 14 residues. The CDR3 sequence: CASSLSGTAFGYTF. The CDR3 region has the DNA TGTGCCAGCAGTTTATCCGGGACGGCTTTTGGCTACACCTTC.

The genes are TRBV28 and TRBJ2-4; D is uncertain. In germline, CDR1 is MDHEN, CDR2 SYDVKM. This CDR3 contains 15 residues. The V end lost 5 bases, the J end lost 10 bases, and 21 bases lay between the germline ends. CDR3 DNA sequence: TGTGCCAGCAGTCCGGTTGGGCTGACAAAACGGATTCAGTACTTC. It yields the protein CASSPVGLTKRIQYF.

This clone occurred once. The chain links TRBV7-9 to TRBJ2-1; TRBD1 matches 7 bases. With V trimmed by 5 bases and J by 10 bases, 5 bases remained unmatched. Per germline, CDR1 SEHNR and CDR2 FQNEAQ (reference sequence). CDR3 length: 12 amino acids. The CDR3 is CASSNTGDEQFF. CDR3 DNA sequence: TGTGCCAGCAGCAACACAGGGGACGAGCAGTTCTTC.

J is TRBJ1-2 and V is TRBV6-4, with 7 nucleotides matching TRBD1. This CDR3 has 13 amino acids. Germline CDR1 and CDR2: MRHNA and SNTAGT. Trimming cost V 4 bases and J 8 bases; bases outside gene matches: 7. In nucleotides, the CDR3 is TGTGCCAGCAGTGTCGACAGGGTGGAGGGCTACACCTTC. It translates to CASSVDRVEGYTF.

This rearrangement joins TRBV5-1 to TRBJ2-2, with D perhaps TRBD1 or TRBD2 (5 bases each). The CDR3 loop spans 15 amino acids. The germline gives CDR1 SGHRS, CDR2 YFSETQ. Trimming took 2 bases from V and 6 from J, leaving 14 bases between them. The DNA of the CDR3 is TGCGCCAGCAGCTTAACCGGGACCTCTCCCGGGGAGCTGTTTTTT. Translated: CASSLTGTSPGELFF. Together with reference TRBV5-1 and TRBJ2-2, the CDR3 gives the full variable domain: KAGVTQTPRYLIKTRGQQVTLSCSPISGHRSVSWYQQTPGQGLQFLFEYFSETQRNKGNFPGRFSGRQFSNSRSEMNVSTLELGDSALYLCASSLTGTSPGELFFGEGSRLTVL.

V and J are TRBV11-2 and TRBJ2-7, with 10 nucleotides matching TRBD2. Germline CDR1 is SGHAT and CDR2 is FQNNGV. The CDR3 consists of 15 residues. The V segment lost 8 bases and the J segment 6 bases; nucleotides outside the gene matches: 13. The CDR3 sequence: CASYERASGSAEQYF. The CDR3 nucleotides are TGTGCCAGCTATGAGAGGGCTAGCGGGAGCGCCGAGCAGTACTTC.

This chain uses TRBV6-5 with TRBJ2-1; 10 bases match TRBD1. CDR1 MNHEY and CDR2 SVGAGI come from the germline V gene. CDR3 length equals 13 residues. Losses at the gene ends were 5 bases for V and 8 bases for J; bases not matched to a gene: 3. CDR3 amino acids: CASSGTGVHEQFF. The CDR3 nucleotides read TGTGCCAGCAGTGGGACAGGGGTTCATGAGCAGTTCTTC.

This clone has only one observation. The chain couples TRBV4-2 to TRBJ1-2; D ambiguous. This CDR3 is 17 amino acids long. Looked up from germline, CDR1 is LGHNA and CDR2 is YNFKEQ. V lost 0 bases and J 7 bases, leaving 21 bases between the germline ends. The CDR3 coding sequence is TGTGCCAGCAGCCAAGAGGGAGGAGACAACCCCTCCAGTGGCTACACCTTC. Its protein product is CASSQEGGDNPSSGYTF.

The chain recombines TRBV18 with TRBJ1-5; D might be TRBD1 (6 bases). CDR3 length: 14 residues. Germline V gene lookup returns CDR1 KGHSH and CDR2 LQKENI. V lost 2 bases, J lost 4 bases, and 9 bases lay in between. The CDR3 bases are TGTGCCAGCTCACCATACAGGGAGAATCAGCCCCAGCATTTT. Its translation is CASSPYRENQPQHF. The complete variable domain, with remaining parts taken from reference TRBV18 and TRBJ1-5, reads NAGVMQNPRHLVRRRGQEARLRCSPMKGHSHVYWYRQLPEEGLKFMVYLQKENIIDESGMPKERFSAEFPKEGPSILRIQQVVRGDSAAYFCASSPYRENQPQHFGDGTRLSIL.

The chain uses TRBV11-2 and TRBJ2-1; D is undetermined. Trimming removed 5 bases at V and 5 bases at J, with 22 bases between. The CDR3 consists of 17 residues. CDR1 and CDR2 from the germline V gene are SGHAT and FQNNGV. For the CDR3, the DNA is TGTGCCAGCAGCCCCACGAGAGGACGAAAAACCCACAATGAGCAGTTCTTC. Encoded protein: CASSPTRGRKTHNEQFF.

This rearrangement joins TRBV7-2 to TRBJ1-1; tentatively, D is TRBD1 (6 bases). The CDR3 extends over 14 amino acids. Trimming took 5 bases from V and 0 from J, leaving 10 bases between them. Germline CDR1 is SGHTA and CDR2 is FQGNSA. The CDR3 is CASSPTGLNTEAFF. CDR3 DNA sequence: TGTGCCAGCAGCCCGACAGGCCTGAACACTGAAGCTTTCTTT.

The chain couples TRBV7-7 to TRBJ2-1; TRBD1 aligns across 8 bases. J lost 10 bases, V lost 5 bases, and 10 bases had no gene match. The CDR3 has 14 residues. In germline, CDR1 is SSHAT, CDR2 FNYEAQ (reference sequence). Here the CDR3 DNA reads TGTGCCAGCAGCCAGGACAGGGACGGTTTCGAGCAGTTCTTC. Its protein is CASSQDRDGFEQFF. The variable domain in full, completed from reference TRBV7-7 and TRBJ2-1, reads GAGVSQSPRYKVTKRGQDVTLRCDPISSHATLYWYQQALGQGPEFLTYFNYEAQPDKSGLPSDRFSAERPEGSISTLTIQRTEQRDSAMYRCASSQDRDGFEQFFGPGTRLTVL.

DNA of the CDR3: TGTGCCAGCGCCCCGACCGGCAGCCCGAGTTACAATGAGCAGTTCTTC. Protein product: CASAPTGSPSYNEQFF. The chain uses TRBV2 and TRBJ2-1; the D is unclear. The CDR3 consists of 16 residues. Germline V gene lookup returns CDR1 SNHLY and CDR2 FYNNEI. V was cut by 8 bases and J by 4 bases, with 21 bases left in between. Using reference TRBV2 and TRBJ2-1 for the parts outside the CDR3, the full variable domain is EPEVTQTPSHQVTQMGQEVILRCVPISNHLYFYWYRQILGQKVEFLVSFYNNEISEKSEIFDDQFSVERPDGSNFTLKIRSTKLEDSAMYFCASAPTGSPSYNEQFFGPGTRLTVL.

The chain couples TRBV9 to TRBJ1-3, with D perhaps matching TRBD1 (5 bases). Trimming took 0 bases from V and 0 from J, leaving 16 bases between them. The CDR3 consists of 18 residues. Per the germline V gene, CDR1 is SGDLS and CDR2 is YYNGEE. CDR3 in amino acids: CASSVALAGHFSGNTIYF. The CDR3 nucleotides read TGTGCCAGCAGCGTAGCCCTTGCTGGACACTTCTCTGGAAACACCATATATTTT.

V gene TRBV29-1 combines with J gene TRBJ2-2; D may be TRBD1 (6 bases). V was clipped by 7 bases and J by 7 bases, with 10 bases between them. CDR3 length: 11 residues. Germline assignment: CDR1 SQVTM and CDR2 ANQGSEA. This CDR3 is CSGARGGELFF. The CDR3 DNA sequence: TGCAGCGGAGCCAGGGGCGGGGAGCTGTTTTTT.

This sequence joins TRBV5-1 and TRBJ2-1; TRBD1 agrees at 9 bases. Looked up from germline, CDR1 is SGHRS and CDR2 is YFSETQ. The CDR3 is 14 amino acids. The junction had 7 bases not matched to a gene; V was cut back by 4 bases and J by 8 bases. The CDR3 DNA sequence: TGCGCCAGCAGCGCGGGACAGGGTTCGGATGAGCAGTTCTTC. It translates to CASSAGQGSDEQFF.

The V and J genes are TRBV11-2 and TRBJ2-5; 8 nucleotides agree with TRBD1. Germline CDR1 is SGHAT and CDR2 is FQNNGV. Trimming took 5 bases from V and 5 from J; bases not matched to a gene: 4. The CDR3 length is 13 residues. As DNA, the CDR3 is TGTGCCAGCAGCAAGGACAGGGAGGAGACCCAGTACTTC. Its translation is CASSKDREETQYF.

This clone was picked up one time. The CDR3 coding sequence is TGTGCCAGCAGTTTCGACTCCGGGACAGGCAAGGAGACCCAGTACTTC. Encoded protein: CASSFDSGTGKETQYF. J is TRBJ2-5 and V is TRBV28; the match to TRBD1 covers 8 bases. V shed 3 bases, J shed 5 bases, and the junction held 11 bases outside the gene matches. The CDR3 length is 16 residues. Germline V gives CDR1 MDHEN, CDR2 SYDVKM.

The chain employs TRBV29-1 and TRBJ1-2, with D hard to call. This CDR3 comprises 11 residues. The V and J ends lost 7 bases and 8 bases respectively, with 14 bases between them. Germline V gives CDR1 SQVTM, CDR2 ANQGSEA. CDR3 nucleotides: TGCAGCGCCGGGCCTCGAGGGGGCTACACCTTC. Its translation: CSAGPRGGYTF.

CDR3 residues: CASSLGLGQGYSGANVLTF. CDR3 sequence (DNA): TGTGCCAGCAGCTTAGGTCTTGGACAGGGATACTCTGGGGCCAACGTCCTGACTTTC. The chain links TRBV7-9 to TRBJ2-6, with 8 bases fitting TRBD1. This CDR3 region has 19 residues. Trimming took 1 base from V and 0 from J; bases not matched to a gene: 8. The germline V gene encodes CDR1 SEHNR and CDR2 FQNEAQ (reference sequence). The full variable domain, in which reference TRBV7-9 and TRBJ2-6 provide the parts outside the CDR3, is DTGVSQNPRHKITKRGQNVTFRCDPISEHNRLYWYRQTLGQGPEFLTYFQNEAQLEKSRLLSDRFSAERPKGSFSTLEIQRTEQGDSAMYLCASSLGLGQGYSGANVLTFGAGSRLTVL.

V gene TRBV6-1 combines with J gene TRBJ1-5; the match to TRBD1 covers 10 bases. With V trimmed by 3 bases and J by 5 bases, 4 bases remained unmatched. CDR1 MNHNS and CDR2 SASEGT come from the germline V gene. The CDR3 loop spans 15 amino acids. In DNA, the CDR3 is TGTGCCAGCAGTGAGCCGGGACAGGGGCATCAGCCCCAGCATTTT. Translated: CASSEPGQGHQPQHF.

Regarding this clone: The same CDR3 can be traced to other DNA sequences in this sample. The V and J genes are TRBV7-2 and TRBJ2-7, with 12 bases lining up with TRBD2. V was clipped by 4 bases and J by 2 bases; unmatched bases: 3. Germline CDR1 reads SGHTA; CDR2 reads FQGNSA. This CDR3 spans 15 amino acids. CDR3 coding DNA: TGTGCCAGCAGCTCGACTAGCGGGAGAGCCTACGAGCAGTACTTC. Encoded protein: CASSSTSGRAYEQYF.